This record concerns one TCR beta chain sequence. Its target is not known. The data originate from a study of OX40 agonist ivuxolimab in advanced cancers. Whole-study findings and limits: With doses of 0.1 to 3.0 mg/kg, CD4+ and CD8+ blood T cells had undergone clonal expansion by week 6. Several nonresponders also turned out to have low normalized T-cell clonal expansion.

TCRdb's table, derived via immunoSEQ multiplex PCR, lists solely in-frame clones and lacks some. The profile shows fewer than 75,000 clones, approximately 93% of them singletons. The germline gives CDR1 SGHTS, CDR2 YDEGEE. V was trimmed by 4 bases and J by 4 bases, leaving 12 bases between them. The CDR3 is 14 amino acids. The chain is built from TRBV5-8 and TRBJ1-5; TRBD1 is a possible D gene (5 bases). Here the sequenced sample was CD4+ or CD8+ T cells sorted from blood, taken in a trial of the OX40 agonist ivuxolimab. The clonotype was recovered from an adult with an advanced solid tumor such as melanoma, head and neck, liver or kidney cancer. The CDR3 coding sequence is TGTGCCAGCAGCGACCGGGACGGAAATCAGCCCCAGCATTTT. This codes for CASSDRDGNQPQHF.